This T cell receptor (beta chain) was documented in a study of graft-versus-host responses after intestinal transplantation. Study-level information: Transplant types were multivisceral, liver-intestinal, or isolated intestinal. Study-level points and caveats: GvH clones surfaced in recipient marrow, some emerging earlier in ileum or blood.

Remarks on this clone: Antigen unknown.

Trimming stripped 4 bases from V and 1 base from J, with 4 bases between. This CDR3 has 12 amino acids. The germline CDR1 and CDR2 sequences are ENHRY and SYGVKD. Produced via immunoSEQ multiplex PCR; TCRdb's table is partial and in-frame only. The sample includes tens of thousands of clones, around 93% seen only once; the top ten take over 0.15%. The TCR sequence derives from a human donor who was the organ donor for an intestinal transplant. The gene calls are TRBV10-3 and TRBJ1-1; D not certain. The source was unstimulated CD4+ T cells sorted from spleen or lymph node cells, collected before transplant. The CDR3 nucleotides read TGTGCCATCAGTGGGGCGAACACTGAAGCTTTCTTT. It codes for CAISGANTEAFF.